This paragraph covers one T cell receptor (beta chain) sequence. TCRdb's copy holds only in-frame clones and misses some; the assay was immunoSEQ multiplex PCR. The repertoire holds about 190,000 clones, with about 88% as singletons. This sample is drawn from a study of blood T cell repertoires in COVID-19. Turning to the study itself: Sources were T cells, B-cell-depleted T cells, or PBMCs; the material itself was cDNA or gDNA.

CDR1 is MNHEY and CDR2 is SVGAGI in the germline V gene. CDR3 size: 15 residues. V gave up 6 bases and J gave up 1 base; unmatched junction bases: 1. Cohorts were assigned according to the clinical history that participants reported. Either two negative PCRs, clearance, or symptom resolution qualified Cohort 3 donors as recovered. The TCR comes from a woman aged 25 to 39 who had recovered from COVID-19. Sequencing was done on a sample of PBMCs or T cells enriched from blood (not recorded which). This chain uses TRBV6-5 with TRBJ2-4; TRBD2 agrees at 12 bases. The CDR3 nucleotides read TGTGCCAGCAGCCTAGCGGGGGGGGCCAAAAACATTCAGTACTTC. Protein: CASSLAGGAKNIQYF.